Each of the 18 T cell receptor beta chains below was sequenced from the same sample in a study. One entry per CDR3 protein, called by TCRdb with MiXCR from the RT-PCR reads. This table holds hundreds of thousands of distinct CDR3 sequences, 14% found once. Input material: memory CD4+ T cells from blood. These receptors came from a female donor in good health, serving as a healthy control.

This clonotype was detected only a few times. The V gene is TRBV6-5, the J gene TRBJ2-7; D may be TRBD2 (5 bases). V shed 4 bases and J shed 3 bases, with 10 bases lying between them. CDR1 and CDR2 (germline): MNHEY, SVGAGI. CDR3 length: 13 amino acids. The DNA of the CDR3 is TGTGCCAGCAGTTTTAGCGCCCGCTACGAGCAGTACTTC. Translating it yields CASSFSARYEQYF.

This chain links TRBV24-1 with TRBJ2-1; perhaps TRBD2 as D (5 bases). Trimming took off 7 bases at V and 7 bases at J, with 13 bases between the two ends. Germline CDR1 KGHDR, CDR2 SFDVKD. The CDR3 consists of 13 residues. The CDR3 DNA reads TGTGCCACCAGCGGGAAGACGGGGAATGAGCAGTTCTTC. It encodes CATSGKTGNEQFF.

This clonotype has just a few counts. The chain joins TRBV9 to TRBJ1-6; TRBD1 matches 11 bases. Germline-derived CDR1 and CDR2 are SGDLS and YYNGEE. V was pared by 2 bases and J by 10 bases, with 5 bases of the junction left unmatched. The CDR3 covers 15 residues. The CDR3 DNA sequence: TGTGCCAGCAGCGTGCTCGGGACAGGGGGATCACCCCTCCACTTT. Its translation is CASSVLGTGGSPLHF. The full variable domain, completed using reference TRBV9 and TRBJ1-6, is DSGVTQTPKHLITATGQRVTLRCSPRSGDLSVYWYQQSLDQGLQFLIQYYNGEERAKGNILERFSAQQFPDLHSELNLSSLELGDSALYFCASSVLGTGGSPLHFGNGTRLTVT.

This clonotype was seen ten or more times. The chain links TRBV12-3 or TRBV12-4 to TRBJ2-3, with 8 positions matching TRBD2. CDR3 size: 14 residues. The V and J ends lost 2 bases and 5 bases, in that order; junction bases with no gene match: 3. In nucleotides, the CDR3 is TGTGCCAGCAGTTTACGGGAGGGCCTAGATACGCAGTATTTT. Translation: CASSLREGLDTQYF.

Many counts were recorded for this clonotype. The genes are TRBV27 and TRBJ1-5; D not certain. Germline loops: CDR1 MNHEY, CDR2 SMNVEV (reference sequence). The V end was cut by 2 bases, the J end by 6 bases, with 14 bases between. CDR3 size: 15 residues. The CDR3 here is CASSLKLKLGQPQHF. The CDR3 region has the DNA TGTGCCAGCAGTTTAAAGCTGAAGTTGGGTCAGCCCCAGCATTTT.

The table lists this clonotype with many counts. The chain is built from TRBV29-1 and TRBJ2-6; D remains ambiguous. Germline-derived CDR1 and CDR2 are SQVTM and ANQGSEA. V dropped 8 bases and J dropped 0 bases, with 5 bases sitting between them. The CDR3 totals 12 residues. The CDR3 DNA is TGCAGCATTATCTCTGGGGCCAACGTCCTGACTTTC. Protein: CSIISGANVLTF.

This chain connects TRBV5-1 to TRBJ1-1, with D possibly matching TRBD1 (6 bases). Germline CDR1 SGHRS, CDR2 YFSETQ. Trimming removed 1 base from V and 3 bases from J, with 10 bases in between. The CDR3 has 14 amino acids. The CDR3 DNA reads TGCGCCAGCAGCTTGACAGGGTTCGACACTGAAGCTTTCTTT. Translation gives CASSLTGFDTEAFF.

This clonotype was counted ten times or more. The V and J genes are TRBV6-5 and TRBJ2-3, with TRBD1 matching 9 bases. This CDR3 has 15 amino acids. Germline CDR1 reads MNHEY; CDR2 reads SVGAGI. The junction had 6 bases not matched to a gene; V was cut back by 6 bases and J by 2 bases. CDR3 sequence (DNA): TGTGCCAGCAGCATCGGGACAGGGCCCACAGATACGCAGTATTTT. Its translation is CASSIGTGPTDTQYF.

Many counts were recorded for this clonotype. This rearrangement joins TRBV20-1 to TRBJ1-5, with D possibly being TRBD1 (6 bases). Germline CDR1 DFQATT, CDR2 SNEGSKA (reference sequence). Trimming cost V 6 bases and J 0 bases, with 12 bases left between them. The CDR3 loop spans 14 amino acids. The CDR3 nucleotides are TGCAGTGCAACCCAGGGGAATAGCAATCAGCCCCAGCATTTT. Protein product: CSATQGNSNQPQHF.

This clonotype showed up many times. Here the CDR3 DNA reads TGCAGCGTTGGAGGGAACCTAAACTATGGCTACACCTTC. As protein: CSVGGNLNYGYTF. The chain couples TRBV29-1 to TRBJ1-2, with unresolved D. CDR3 length equals 13 residues. The germline V gene has CDR1 SQVTM and CDR2 ANQGSEA. V was shortened by 4 bases and J by 2 bases, with 11 bases between the two germline ends.

The sample holds a few counts of this clonotype. The gene calls are TRBV7-3 and TRBJ2-1; tentative D call: TRBD1 (8 bases). CDR1 and CDR2 (germline): SGHTA, FQGTGA. V shed 5 bases and J shed 9 bases, with 14 bases lying between them. The CDR3 length is 13 residues. DNA for the CDR3: TGTGCCAGCAGCCCGGACAGGGAGGGTGAGCAGTTCTTC. Its translation is CASSPDREGEQFF.

This clonotype was observed many times. The chain joins TRBV12-3 or TRBV12-4 to TRBJ1-3; no reliable D call. There are 12 residues in the CDR3. Between the trimmed V and J ends, which lost 9 bases and 0 bases, there was a span of 6 bases. DNA of the CDR3: TGTGCCAGTACTGTCTCTGGAAACACCATATATTTT. Translation gives CASTVSGNTIYF.

This clonotype was picked up many times. This sequence joins TRBV6-5 and TRBJ2-1; 9 nucleotides match TRBD2. This CDR3 has 15 amino acids. Germline-derived CDR1 and CDR2 are MNHEY and SVGAGI. With V trimmed by 5 bases and J by 8 bases, 10 bases remained unmatched. CDR3 DNA sequence: TGTGCCAGCAGTCGAGAGCGGGAGGCGCTCTATGAGCAGTTCTTC. Protein sequence: CASSREREALYEQFF.

This clonotype was seen only a few times. This rearrangement joins TRBV4-2 to TRBJ1-1; the D gene is possibly TRBD1 (5 bases). Per the germline V gene, CDR1 is LGHNA and CDR2 is YNFKEQ. The V gene lost 1 base and the J gene lost 3 bases, with 12 bases spanning the gap. The CDR3 has 15 amino acids. Here the CDR3 DNA reads TGTGCCAGCAGCCAAGGAGAGGGGAGGGACACTGAAGCTTTCTTT. This translates into CASSQGEGRDTEAFF.

This clonotype was found a few times. The chain combines TRBV27 with TRBJ1-2, with D possibly being TRBD1 (6 bases). Germline lookup yields CDR1 MNHEY and CDR2 SMNVEV (reference sequence). V was pared by 3 bases and J by 4 bases, with 12 bases between. This CDR3 region has 14 residues. The CDR3 reads CASSFVQGSYGYTF. The CDR3 DNA is TGTGCCAGCAGTTTCGTACAGGGAAGCTATGGCTACACCTTC.

This clonotype came up a few times. This chain links TRBV3-1 with TRBJ2-7; 14 bases fit TRBD2. Germline lookup yields CDR1 LGHDT and CDR2 YNNKEL (reference sequence). Trimming took 4 bases from V and 7 from J; bases not matched to a gene: 3. This CDR3 is built from 14 residues. The CDR3 reads CASSRGLAGGEQYF. CDR3 DNA sequence: TGTGCCAGCAGCCGCGGACTAGCGGGAGGTGAGCAGTACTTC.

This clonotype was seen more than once but under ten times. The CDR3 spells CASSPQGGETGELFF. CDR3 DNA sequence: TGTGCCAGCAGCCCCCAAGGGGGAGAGACCGGGGAGCTGTTTTTT. V usage is TRBV2 and J usage is TRBJ2-2, with a weak D call TRBD1 (6 bases). V was cut by 6 bases and J by 5 bases, with 16 bases left in between. The germline V gene encodes CDR1 SNHLY and CDR2 FYNNEI. This CDR3 is 15 amino acids long.

This clonotype was observed a handful of times. The chain has TRBV28 and TRBJ2-7; TRBD2 aligns across 9 bases. The CDR3 loop spans 17 amino acids. V lost 7 bases, J lost 1 base, and 14 bases stayed unmatched. CDR1 is MDHEN and CDR2 is SYDVKM in the germline V gene. CDR3 loop: CASNVAGGWSGSYEQYF. The CDR3 DNA follows: TGTGCCAGCAATGTTGCGGGAGGGTGGTCTGGGTCCTACGAGCAGTACTTC.